This T cell receptor (beta chain) comes out of a study of blood T cell repertoires in COVID-19. The overall study: Sources were T cells, B-cell-depleted T cells, or PBMCs; the material itself was cDNA or gDNA.

Original analysis: Estimation of nucleated cell counts relied on the amplification of reference gene primers. Here immunoSEQ multiplex PCR was the method, and the copy in TCRdb shows in-frame clones only, minus some. V, J and clone size derive from that table, while D and trimming were established from the DNA sequence. The sample shows about 100,000 clones, roughly 80% of them seen only once. From germline, CDR1 is MNHEY and CDR2 SVGAGI. This CDR3 spans 15 amino acids. Trimming shortened V by 5 bases and J by 3 bases, and 16 bases separated the two germline ends. The sequence was collected from a woman between 65 and 79 years old with acute or convalescent COVID-19. The sequenced sample was peripheral blood. The chain couples TRBV6-5 to TRBJ1-2, with a weak D call TRBD1 (5 bases). CDR3 residues: CASSTRDVPYYGYTF. CDR3 bases: TGTGCCAGCAGTACGCGGGACGTACCCTACTATGGCTACACCTTC.